Each of the 17 T cell receptor beta chains below was sequenced from the same sample in a study of cytomegalovirus exposure and HLA in healthy donors. Amplification used 60 Vbeta primers and 13 Jbeta primers. Data came from immunoSEQ multiplex PCR; TCRdb stores just in-frame clones and leaves some out. The table lists under 150,000 clones, approximately 77% of them singletons. Sequences were obtained from PBMCs. The receptors come from a woman aged 40 to 49 in good health and CMV-seronegative.

The chain employs TRBV5-4 and TRBJ2-7; perhaps TRBD2 as D (6 bases). Germline V gene data show CDR1 as SGHNT and CDR2 as YYREEE (reference sequence). Trimming shortened V by 0 bases and J by 2 bases, and 9 bases separated the two germline ends. The CDR3 has 14 amino acids. Here the CDR3 DNA reads TGTGCCAGCAGCTTGGTAGGGGAGGCCTACGAGCAGTACTTC. This codes for CASSLVGEAYEQYF.

The genes are TRBV7-2 and TRBJ1-2, with D possibly being TRBD1 (5 bases). This CDR3 region has 12 residues. V was pared by 5 bases and J by 6 bases, with 10 bases between. The germline gives CDR1 SGHTA, CDR2 FQGNSA. The CDR3 DNA reads TGTGCCAGCAGCAGCGGGGCGGATGGCTACACCTTC. It encodes CASSSGADGYTF.

The chain recombines TRBV29-1 with TRBJ1-2; 7 bases map to TRBD1. CDR1 SQVTM and CDR2 ANQGSEA come from the germline V gene. The CDR3 is 13 residues long. Trimming cost V 4 bases and J 2 bases; bases outside gene matches: 4. CDR3 in amino acids: CSVGGTENYGYTF. The DNA of the CDR3 is TGCAGCGTTGGGGGGACAGAGAACTATGGCTACACCTTC. The whole variable domain, remainder taken from reference TRBV29-1 and TRBJ1-2, is SAVISQKPSRDICQRGTSLTIQCQVDSQVTMMFWYRQQPGQSLTLIATANQGSEATYESGFVIDKFPISRPNLTFSTLTVSNMSPEDSSIYLCSVGGTENYGYTFGSGTRLTVV.

This clone appeared a single time. The chain recombines TRBV27 with TRBJ2-5; D may be TRBD1 (5 bases). The CDR3 contains 13 residues. V was pared by 5 bases and J by 6 bases, with 13 bases between. From germline, CDR1 is MNHEY and CDR2 SMNVEV (reference sequence). The CDR3 sequence is CASSPWTPQTQYF. The CDR3 DNA follows: TGTGCCAGCAGTCCATGGACACCGCAGACCCAGTACTTC.

The CDR3 spells CASGLWVRTGGAEPQHF. DNA of the CDR3: TGTGCTAGTGGTTTGTGGGTCCGGACAGGGGGCGCAGAGCCCCAGCATTTT. This sequence joins TRBV12-5 and TRBJ1-5, with TRBD1 identical over 11 bases. Looked up from germline, CDR1 is LGHNT and CDR2 is FRNRAP. This CDR3 is 17 amino acids long. With V trimmed by 2 bases and J by 8 bases, 11 bases remained unmatched.

The chain links TRBV10-3 to TRBJ1-6; no clear D. In germline, CDR1 is ENHRY, CDR2 SYGVKD. The CDR3 spans 13 residues. V shed 3 bases and J shed 9 bases, with 9 bases lying between them. CDR3 residues: CAISDGGTSPLHF. The CDR3 region has the DNA TGTGCCATCAGTGACGGCGGAACTTCACCCCTCCACTTT.

Only a few counts were recorded for this clone. The rearrangement uses TRBV28 and TRBJ1-2, with TRBD1 matching 9 bases. This CDR3 is 17 amino acids long. J gave up 4 bases and V 2 bases, and 11 bases lay outside the gene matches. In germline, CDR1 is MDHEN, CDR2 SYDVKM. The CDR3 reads CASSLPNRQGVGYGYTF. The CDR3 DNA reads as TGTGCCAGCAGTTTACCCAATCGACAGGGGGTTGGCTATGGCTACACCTTC.

This clone was counted only a few times. The chain recombines TRBV6-5 with TRBJ2-7; D might be TRBD1 (5 bases). This CDR3 spans 14 amino acids. Germline V CDR1 and CDR2: MNHEY, SVGAGI. V lost 6 bases, J lost 0 bases, and 12 bases lay in between. The CDR3 bases are TGTGCCAGCAGCCCTTCGACAGCCTCCTACGAGCAGTACTTC. This encodes CASSPSTASYEQYF.

The gene calls are TRBV14 and TRBJ2-2; the match to TRBD2 covers 14 bases. The V gene end was trimmed by 6 bases and the J gene end by 4 bases; junction bases not matched to a gene: 7. Germline lookup yields CDR1 SGHDN and CDR2 FVKESK. CDR3 length equals 17 residues. The CDR3 reads CASRLGLAGVITGELFF. In DNA form, the CDR3 reads TGTGCCAGCAGGTTGGGACTAGCGGGGGTCATCACCGGGGAGCTGTTTTTT.

V is TRBV29-1 and J is TRBJ2-3, with no clear D. Germline CDR1 and CDR2: SQVTM and ANQGSEA. V gave up 7 bases and J gave up 0 bases, with 8 bases separating them. This CDR3 region has 12 residues. CDR3 in amino acids: CSARPSTDTQYF. In DNA, the CDR3 is TGCAGCGCCCGTCCGAGCACAGATACGCAGTATTTT.

The V gene is TRBV7-9, the J gene TRBJ1-5; TRBD1 agrees at 7 bases. The CDR3 length is 15 residues. Germline V gene lookup returns CDR1 SEHNR and CDR2 FQNEAQ (reference sequence). With V trimmed by 5 bases and J by 0 bases, 4 bases remained unmatched. The CDR3 reads CASSGGQNSNQPQHF. The CDR3 DNA reads TGTGCCAGCAGCGGGGGACAGAATAGCAATCAGCCCCAGCATTTT.

The chain uses TRBV12-2 and TRBJ2-7; the table's D call, TRBD1, has no DNA check behind it. TRBV12-2 is given as a pseudogene. The CDR3 has 14 residues. The chain's CDR3 is CASRYGAQGSKEYF. The CDR3 coding sequence is TGTGCAAGTCGCTACGGAGCCCAGGGATCTAAGGAGTACTTC.

The chain is built from TRBV29-1 and TRBJ1-1, with unresolved D. Per the germline V gene, CDR1 is SQVTM and CDR2 is ANQGSEA. CDR3 length: 11 amino acids. The V gene lost 7 bases and the J gene lost 10 bases, with 16 bases spanning the gap. CDR3 sequence (DNA): TGCAGCGGAAAAGATGGGCAAGGAGCTTTCTTT. Amino acid sequence: CSGKDGQGAFF.

This sequence joins TRBV27 and TRBJ1-6; no clear D. V dropped 3 bases and J dropped 7 bases, with 4 bases sitting between them. The CDR3 covers 12 residues. From germline, CDR1 is MNHEY and CDR2 SMNVEV (reference sequence). The CDR3 DNA sequence: TGTGCCAGCAGTTTTTCGAATTCACCCCTCCACTTT. Its translation is CASSFSNSPLHF.

The chain links TRBV2 to TRBJ2-1; TRBD2 might be the D (5 bases). This CDR3 is 15 amino acids long. CDR1 is SNHLY, CDR2 FYNNEI, per germline. Trimming removed 6 bases at V and 9 bases at J, with 21 bases between. CDR3 loop: CASRILVQRLSEQFF. In DNA form, the CDR3 reads TGTGCCAGCAGAATTTTAGTCCAGCGGTTGAGTGAGCAGTTCTTC.

V usage is TRBV4-3 and J usage is TRBJ2-7; D is undetermined. Trimming removed 0 bases at V and 4 bases at J, with 10 bases between. From germline, CDR1 is LGHNA and CDR2 YSLEER. This CDR3 comprises 14 residues. DNA for the CDR3: TGCGCCAGCAGCCAAGACAGGCTATTATACGAGCAGTACTTC. Translating gives CASSQDRLLYEQYF.

The chain uses TRBV10-3 and TRBJ1-2; no definite D call. Looked up from germline, CDR1 is ENHRY and CDR2 is SYGVKD. Trimming took 2 bases from V and 7 from J, leaving 20 bases between them. CDR3 size: 16 residues. CDR3 bases: TGTGCCATCAGTGAGGGGAGGCTGTCGGGTGGAGGTGGCTACACCTTC. It translates to CAISEGRLSGGGGYTF.